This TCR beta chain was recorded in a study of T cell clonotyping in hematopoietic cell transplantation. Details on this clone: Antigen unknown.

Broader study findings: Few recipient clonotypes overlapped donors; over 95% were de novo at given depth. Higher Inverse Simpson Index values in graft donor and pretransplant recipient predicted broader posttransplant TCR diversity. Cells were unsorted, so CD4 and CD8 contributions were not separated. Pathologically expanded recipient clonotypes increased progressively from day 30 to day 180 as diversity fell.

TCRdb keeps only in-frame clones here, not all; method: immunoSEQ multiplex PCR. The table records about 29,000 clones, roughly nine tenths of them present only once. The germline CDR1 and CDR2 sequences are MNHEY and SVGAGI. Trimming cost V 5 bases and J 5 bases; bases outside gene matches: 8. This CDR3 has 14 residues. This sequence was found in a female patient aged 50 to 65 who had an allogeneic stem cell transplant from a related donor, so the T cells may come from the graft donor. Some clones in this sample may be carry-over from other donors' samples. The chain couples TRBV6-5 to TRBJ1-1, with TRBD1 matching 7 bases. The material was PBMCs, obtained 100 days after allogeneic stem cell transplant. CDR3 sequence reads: CASSRQGRRTEAFF. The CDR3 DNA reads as TGTGCCAGCAGTCGACAGGGTAGGAGAACTGAAGCTTTCTTT.